Described below is a single T cell receptor beta chain sequence and its context. This sample is part of a study of blood T cells in healthy people across ages. Germline-derived CDR1 and CDR2 are SGHTA and FQGNSA. V was cut by 8 bases and J by 11 bases, with 21 bases left in between. The CDR3 has 13 amino acids. All donors came from Russia, were Caucasian and healthy, and spanned ages roughly 6 to 95. It was with a sample-barcoded 5' primer and a J-beta primer mix that a second PCR of about 6 to 12 cycles was run. TCRdb recomputed calls from the 5' RACE reads with MiXCR, one row per CDR3 protein. Found here are 1.5 million or so distinct CDR3 sequences, roughly 45% of them singletons; the top ten hold around 8%.

The sequence was collected from a woman younger than 35 in good health. The V call is TRBV7-2, the J call TRBJ2-5, with unresolved D. The specimen sequenced was blood. The CDR3 spells CASSRAEHNEQYF. The CDR3 coding sequence is TGTGCCAGCTCCCGGGCGGAACACAATGAGCAGTACTTC.